The 32 T cell receptor beta chains given below trace back to one sample, sequenced in a study of blood T cell repertoires in COVID-19. Here immunoSEQ multiplex PCR was the method, and the copy in TCRdb shows in-frame clones only, minus some. The data show 110,000 or so clones, 80% to 90% seen once. The sample was peripheral blood. The source of these receptors is a human donor in a cohort sampled during active COVID-19.

This sequence joins TRBV27 and TRBJ2-7; D might be TRBD2 (6 bases). Trimming removed 7 bases at V and 3 bases at J, with 16 bases between. The germline CDR1 and CDR2 sequences are MNHEY and SMNVEV (reference sequence). CDR3 size: 14 residues. The chain's CDR3 is CASKERAPYYEQYF. For the CDR3, the DNA is TGTGCCAGCAAAGAGCGGGCACCCTACTACGAGCAGTACTTC.

This clone was observed a handful of times. The CDR3 here is CASSPSWTGPLMYF. The CDR3 DNA follows: TGTGCCAGCAGCCCAAGTTGGACAGGGCCTTTAATGTACTTC. The V call is TRBV3-1 (or the pseudogene TRBV3-2), the J call TRBJ2-7; TRBD1 agrees at 8 bases. Germline V gene sequence: CDR1 LGHDT, CDR2 YNNKEL (reference sequence). The V gene end was trimmed by 4 bases and the J gene end by 12 bases; junction bases not matched to a gene: 14. The CDR3 is 14 residues long.

This clone was found once. This rearrangement joins TRBV9 to TRBJ1-2, with D maybe TRBD1 (5 bases). Germline V CDR1 and CDR2: SGDLS, YYNGEE. Trimming took off 3 bases at V and 3 bases at J, with 12 bases between the two ends. The CDR3 spans 14 residues. CDR3 nucleotide sequence: TGTGCCAGCAGCGGGAGGGAGGGGCACTATGGCTACACCTTC. It specifies CASSGREGHYGYTF. Based on the CDR3 plus reference TRBV9 and TRBJ1-2, the full variable domain is DSGVTQTPKHLITATGQRVTLRCSPRSGDLSVYWYQQSLDQGLQFLIQYYNGEERAKGNILERFSAQQFPDLHSELNLSSLELGDSALYFCASSGREGHYGYTFGSGTRLTVV.

V gene TRBV5-6 combines with J gene TRBJ1-1; D uncertain. This CDR3 region has 14 residues. The V end was cut by 0 bases, the J end by 4 bases, with 10 bases between. Germline-derived CDR1 and CDR2 are SGHDT and YYEEEE. CDR3 amino acids: CASSLVSLSTEAFF. The CDR3 bases are TGTGCCAGCAGCTTGGTCTCCCTCAGCACTGAAGCTTTCTTT.

The chain couples TRBV15 to TRBJ1-1; TRBD1 might be the D (6 bases). The CDR3 is made up of 15 amino acids. CDR1 is LNHNV, CDR2 YYDKDF, per germline (reference sequence). The V end lost 5 bases, the J end lost 1 base, and 14 bases lay between the germline ends. The CDR3 DNA reads as TGTGCCACCAGCGGGGACATACTTAAGAACACTGAAGCTTTCTTT. This sequence encodes CATSGDILKNTEAFF.

Here the CDR3 reads CASSKGGRNTEAFF. The CDR3 nucleotides are TGTGCCAGCAGCAAAGGGGGCAGGAACACTGAAGCTTTCTTT. The genes are TRBV28 and TRBJ1-1; 7 nucleotides align to TRBD1. V was clipped by 6 bases and J by 1 base; unmatched bases: 5. The CDR3 has 14 residues. The germline V gene encodes CDR1 MDHEN and CDR2 SYDVKM.

This clone was counted between two and nine times. The rearrangement uses TRBV7-2 and TRBJ2-7; 14 nucleotides agree with TRBD2. V dropped 5 bases and J dropped 5; count of bases not matched to a gene: 2. The germline gives CDR1 SGHTA, CDR2 FQGNSA. The CDR3 has 14 amino acids. The CDR3 reads CASSTGLAGDEQYF. The CDR3 DNA reads as TGTGCCAGCAGCACGGGACTAGCGGGAGACGAGCAGTACTTC.

The CDR3 spells CASSETGFSAEAFF. The CDR3 nucleotides are TGTGCCAGCAGCGAGACAGGGTTTTCGGCTGAAGCTTTCTTT. The chain uses TRBV9 and TRBJ1-1; 7 bases map to TRBD1. Germline-derived CDR1 and CDR2 are SGDLS and YYNGEE. V dropped 3 bases and J dropped 6; count of bases not matched to a gene: 8. The CDR3 length is 14 residues.

The CDR3 DNA reads TGTGCCAGCAGCGCAAAGGACAGTTACGAGCAGTACTTC. Residues: CASSAKDSYEQYF. This rearrangement joins TRBV9 to TRBJ2-7, with D possibly being TRBD1 (6 bases). CDR1 and CDR2 (germline): SGDLS, YYNGEE. CDR3 size: 13 residues. Trimming took off 3 bases at V and 4 bases at J, with 11 bases between the two ends. Filled out from reference TRBV9 and TRBJ2-7, the complete variable domain reads DSGVTQTPKHLITATGQRVTLRCSPRSGDLSVYWYQQSLDQGLQFLIQYYNGEERAKGNILERFSAQQFPDLHSELNLSSLELGDSALYFCASSAKDSYEQYFGPGTRLTVT.

The CDR3 is CASSFRVYEQYF. The CDR3 DNA is TGTGCCAGCAGTTTCAGGGTCTACGAGCAGTACTTC. This chain links TRBV28 with TRBJ2-7; the D gene is possibly TRBD1 (5 bases). CDR3 length: 12 amino acids. Germline CDR1 is MDHEN and CDR2 is SYDVKM. Trimming took 3 bases from V and 3 from J, leaving 6 bases between them.

This clone was observed a few times. The chain employs TRBV6-2 or TRBV6-3 and TRBJ1-5; possible D gene TRBD1, 6 bases. Trimming left V 6 bases short and J 15 bases short, with 18 bases between. Germline loops: CDR1 MNHEY, CDR2 SVGEGT. This CDR3 spans 12 amino acids. As DNA, the CDR3 is TGTGCCAGCAGCCAACAGGGTATTATCGGGCATTTT. Its translation is CASSQQGIIGHF.

The chain recombines TRBV6-4 with TRBJ2-2; weak D call: TRBD1 (5 bases). The germline V gene has CDR1 MRHNA and CDR2 SNTAGT. Trimming cost V 7 bases and J 1 base, with 10 bases left between them. CDR3 size: 14 residues. CDR3 nucleotide sequence: TGTGCCAGCAAAATAGACAGGAACACCGGGGAGCTGTTTTTT. Translated, it gives CASKIDRNTGELFF.

The chain joins TRBV11-2 to TRBJ2-7; 12 bases match TRBD2. The CDR3 consists of 15 residues. J lost 2 bases, V lost 6 bases, and 5 bases had no gene match. Looked up from germline, CDR1 is SGHAT and CDR2 is FQNNGV. Here the CDR3 reads CASRPPSGRAYEQYF. The CDR3 region has the DNA TGTGCCAGCAGACCTCCTAGCGGGAGGGCCTACGAGCAGTACTTC.

The rearrangement joins TRBV5-1 to TRBJ1-5; 11 nucleotides line up with TRBD1. Germline trimming cut 4 bases from V and 7 bases from J; bases unmatched to any gene: 4. The CDR3 spans 14 residues. Germline CDR1 is SGHRS and CDR2 is YFSETQ. The CDR3 nucleotides read TGCGCCAGCAGCCTAGGGACAGGGGGACAGCCCCAGCATTTT. Its protein is CASSLGTGGQPQHF.

In this sample, this clone turned up once. In DNA form, the CDR3 reads TGCAGTGCTAGTTCCAGCGGGGGATACAATGAGCAGTTCTTC. Its protein is CSASSSGGYNEQFF. The chain joins TRBV20-1 to TRBJ2-1; 8 bases are shared with TRBD2. The ends lost 3 bases at V and 4 bases at J; junction bases unmatched: 5. In germline, CDR1 is DFQATT, CDR2 SNEGSKA (reference sequence). This CDR3 spans 14 amino acids.

The table lists this clone with a count of one. The chain employs TRBV11-3 and TRBJ2-7, with 8 positions matching TRBD1. This CDR3 has 15 amino acids. Per germline, CDR1 SGHNT and CDR2 YENEEA. V dropped 1 base and J dropped 7; count of bases not matched to a gene: 9. The CDR3 region has the DNA TGTGCCAGCAGCTTAGGGACAGGGTCATCGGGAGAGCAGTACTTC. It translates to CASSLGTGSSGEQYF. Full variable domain (missing parts from reference TRBV11-3 and TRBJ2-7): EAGVVQSPRYKIIEKKQPVAFWCNPISGHNTLYWYLQNLGQGPELLIRYENEEAVDDSQLPKDRFSAERLKGVDSTLKIQPAELGDSAVYLCASSLGTGSSGEQYFGPGTRLTVT.

CDR3 sequence reads: CASSSRLAGGIGEQFF. The CDR3, as DNA: TGTGCCAGCAGCTCCCGACTAGCGGGAGGGATCGGTGAGCAGTTCTTC. The chain employs TRBV9 and TRBJ2-1; 14 bases are a match to TRBD2. Germline CDR1 SGDLS, CDR2 YYNGEE. The V gene end was trimmed by 4 bases and the J gene end by 9 bases; junction bases not matched to a gene: 9. The CDR3 has 16 amino acids.

The chain recombines TRBV12-5 with TRBJ2-2, with 10 bases fitting TRBD1. Germline V gives CDR1 LGHNT, CDR2 FRNRAP. The CDR3 totals 22 residues. V was pared by 2 bases and J by 4 bases, with 22 bases of the junction left unmatched. The CDR3 DNA follows: TGTGCTAGTGGTTTGCCCATGAAGGCCGGGACAGGGGTAGAGGAAGGCACCGGGGAGCTGTTTTTT. This sequence encodes CASGLPMKAGTGVEEGTGELFF. The full variable domain, in which reference TRBV12-5 and TRBJ2-2 provide the parts outside the CDR3, is DARVTQTPRHKVTEMGQEVTMRCQPILGHNTVFWYRQTMMQGLELLAYFRNRAPLDDSGMPKDRFSAEMPDATLATLKIQPSEPRDSAVYFCASGLPMKAGTGVEEGTGELFFGEGSRLTVL.

The V and J genes are TRBV7-9 and TRBJ1-5; 7 nucleotides line up with TRBD1. Losses at the gene ends were 5 bases for V and 7 bases for J; bases not matched to a gene: 11. The CDR3 sequence is 15 residues long. Germline CDR1 and CDR2: SEHNR and FQNEAQ (reference sequence). The CDR3 loop reads CASSPGTVLGQPQHF. The CDR3 DNA reads as TGTGCCAGCAGCCCCGGGACAGTCCTAGGGCAGCCCCAGCATTTT.

The sample holds one count of this clone. The V and J genes are TRBV7-9 and TRBJ2-3; no clear D. The CDR3 is made up of 15 amino acids. The V gene's germline CDR1 is SEHNR and CDR2 FQNEAQ (reference sequence). The V and J ends lost 6 bases and 0 bases respectively, with 13 bases between them. The CDR3 DNA reads TGTGCCAGCAGGTTGGTAGCAGCTAGCACAGATACGCAGTATTTT. It codes for CASRLVAASTDTQYF. Based on the CDR3 plus reference TRBV7-9 and TRBJ2-3, the full variable domain is DTGVSQNPRHKITKRGQNVTFRCDPISEHNRLYWYRQTLGQGPEFLTYFQNEAQLEKSRLLSDRFSAERPKGSFSTLEIQRTEQGDSAMYLCASRLVAASTDTQYFGPGTRLTVL.

This clone occurred a few times. The junction departs from germline at one end; a sequencing error may be responsible. The chain joins TRBV7-2 to TRBJ2-3; TRBD2 might be the D (6 bases). CDR1 is SGHTA, CDR2 FQGNSA, per germline. CDR3 size: 14 residues. The CDR3 sequence: CASSNGGGTNRDIF. CDR3 bases: TGTGCCAGCAGCAACGGGGGTGGCACGAATCGGGATATTTTT.

The V call is TRBV15, the J call TRBJ1-6, with TRBD1 matching 7 bases. The CDR3 runs 18 residues. Trimming took 2 bases from V and 0 from J; bases not matched to a gene: 7. Germline V CDR1 and CDR2: LNHNV, YYDKDF (reference sequence). The CDR3 sequence is CATSRFTGTDSYNSPLHF. CDR3 nucleotide sequence: TGTGCCACCAGCAGATTTACCGGGACAGACTCCTATAATTCACCCCTCCACTTT.

The CDR3 DNA is TGTGCCTGCGGCCAGACCACTGAAGCTTTCTTT. Translation: CACGQTTEAFF. The chain recombines TRBV11-3 with TRBJ1-1; unclear D gene. CDR1 and CDR2 (germline): SGHNT, YENEEA. CDR3 length equals 11 residues. The V gene lost 11 bases and the J gene lost 4 bases, with 11 bases spanning the gap. The whole variable domain, remainder taken from reference TRBV11-3 and TRBJ1-1, is EAGVVQSPRYKIIEKKQPVAFWCNPISGHNTLYWYLQNLGQGPELLIRYENEEAVDDSQLPKDRFSAERLKGVDSTLKIQPAELGDSAVYLCACGQTTEAFFGQGTRLTVV.

V and J are TRBV5-4 and TRBJ1-2; unclear D gene. In germline, CDR1 is SGHNT, CDR2 YYREEE (reference sequence). The CDR3 contains 14 residues. V shed 0 bases and J shed 4 bases, with 10 bases lying between them. CDR3 in DNA: TGTGCCAGCAGCTTGGAGCCCGGACTCTATGGCTACACCTTC. Protein: CASSLEPGLYGYTF.

The V and J genes are TRBV4-3 and TRBJ1-1; possibly TRBD1 for D (6 bases). The V end lost 0 bases, the J end lost 5 bases, and 13 bases lay between the germline ends. Germline V gene sequence: CDR1 LGHNA, CDR2 YSLEER. The CDR3 has 15 amino acids. The CDR3 here is CASSQDFRGGTEAFF. Written as DNA, the CDR3 is TGCGCCAGCAGCCAAGATTTTCGAGGGGGAACTGAAGCTTTCTTT.

The rearrangement links TRBV5-1 to TRBJ1-6, with 8 positions matching TRBD1. CDR3 size: 15 residues. Germline V lookup: CDR1 SGHRS, CDR2 YFSETQ. V gave up 4 bases and J gave up 5 bases; unmatched junction bases: 5. The CDR3, as DNA: TGCGCCAGCAGCGTTGGACAGGGAGATAATTCACCCCTCCACTTT. Residues: CASSVGQGDNSPLHF.

J is TRBJ1-5 and V is TRBV19; 8 bases line up with TRBD1. The trim removed 1 base at V and 7 bases at J, leaving 6 bases unmatched. The V gene's germline CDR1 is LNHDA and CDR2 SQIVND (reference sequence). The CDR3 loop spans 15 amino acids. This CDR3 reads CASSIGNRGNQPQHF. The CDR3 nucleotides read TGTGCCAGTAGTATAGGTAACAGGGGGAACCAGCCCCAGCATTTT.

The chain employs TRBV5-5 and TRBJ1-1; D not certain. The V end was cut by 2 bases, the J end by 4 bases, with 15 bases between. Germline CDR1 reads SGHKS; CDR2 reads YYEKEE (reference sequence). The CDR3 has 15 residues. CDR3 sequence (DNA): TGTGCCAGCAGCTTCACGGAGGTTCGGACCACTGAAGCTTTCTTT. Translated, it gives CASSFTEVRTTEAFF. The entire variable domain, with the rest obtained from reference TRBV5-5 and TRBJ1-1, is as follows: DAGVTQSPTHLIKTRGQQVTLRCSPISGHKSVSWYQQVLGQGPQFIFQYYEKEERGRGNFPDRFSARQFPNYSSELNVNALLLGDSALYLCASSFTEVRTTEAFFGQGTRLTVV.

The chain uses TRBV6-2 or TRBV6-3 and TRBJ2-7, with 11 bases aligning to TRBD2. Looked up from germline, CDR1 is MNHEY and CDR2 is SVGEGT. The ends lost 4 bases at V and 2 bases at J; junction bases unmatched: 7. The CDR3 length is 16 residues. The CDR3 loop is CASSSLSGRATYEQYF. Here the CDR3 DNA reads TGTGCCAGCAGTTCCCTTAGCGGGAGGGCGACCTACGAGCAGTACTTC.

The chain recombines TRBV4-3 with TRBJ1-1; 8 positions agree with TRBD1. The germline gives CDR1 LGHNA, CDR2 YSLEER. Trimming took 4 bases from V and 5 from J; bases not matched to a gene: 9. The CDR3 has 15 residues. The CDR3 sequence is CASSPSGGSFTEAFF. The DNA of the CDR3 is TGCGCCAGCAGCCCCTCAGGGGGCTCGTTTACTGAAGCTTTCTTT.

This clone was seen once. The chain has TRBV5-6 and TRBJ1-1; 9 bases are shared with TRBD1. This CDR3 comprises 17 residues. Trimming took 3 bases from V and 1 from J; bases not matched to a gene: 10. The germline CDR1 and CDR2 sequences are SGHDT and YYEEEE. CDR3 coding DNA: TGTGCCAGCAGCTATTTGACAGGGGGATTATCGAACACTGAAGCTTTCTTT. Its translation: CASSYLTGGLSNTEAFF. The entire variable domain, with the rest obtained from reference TRBV5-6 and TRBJ1-1, is as follows: DAGVTQSPTHLIKTRGQQVTLRCSPKSGHDTVSWYQQALGQGPQFIFQYYEEEERQRGNFPDRFSGHQFPNYSSELNVNALLLGDSALYLCASSYLTGGLSNTEAFFGQGTRLTVV.

This clone was counted only a few times. In DNA form, the CDR3 reads TGTGCCAGCCGCGCAGGGATGGGGCGCGAGCAGTACTTC. The encoded protein is CASRAGMGREQYF. This chain joins TRBV27 and TRBJ2-7; the D gene is possibly TRBD1 (5 bases). Deletions cut 8 bases from V and 6 bases from J, with 17 bases between. The CDR3 totals 13 residues. Germline V CDR1 and CDR2: MNHEY, SMNVEV (reference sequence).